A single sample is the source of the 16 T cell receptor beta chains below, sequenced in a study of vaccination and CD4 T cells after COVID-19. The Oncomine TCR Beta short-read assay sequenced DNA from cultured CD4+ T cells. TCRdb reanalysed the PCR reads using MiXCR and keeps one entry per CDR3 protein. The profile shows about 9,300 distinct CDR3 sequences, approximately 52% of them singletons. These receptors have no identified antigens. The treatment is: roughly 10-day PBMC culture with coronavirus spike peptide pools or control peptides (ViraFEST assay). The specimen sequenced was CD4+ T cells from blood, cultured in vitro. The receptors originated from a human donor who had recovered from COVID-19.

This clonotype was counted a few times. The chain couples TRBV28 to TRBJ2-5; tentatively, D is TRBD1 or TRBD2 (7 bases each). Germline CDR1 and CDR2: MDHEN and SYDVKM. The CDR3 sequence is 15 residues long. The V end lost 4 bases, the J end lost 4 bases, and 16 bases lay between the germline ends. CDR3 bases: TGTGCCAGCAGTTCGCACAGGGGAGGGGTAGAGACCCAGTACTTC. It yields the protein CASSSHRGGVETQYF.

The chain combines TRBV6-1 with TRBJ2-7; 12 bases align to TRBD2. Looked up from germline, CDR1 is MNHNS and CDR2 is SASEGT. V shed 5 bases, J shed 3 bases, and the junction held 11 bases outside the gene matches. The CDR3 contains 17 residues. In DNA form, the CDR3 reads TGTGCCAGCAGTCCTCCCGGGACTAGCGGGTCCTACTACGAGCAGTACTTC. Translated: CASSPPGTSGSYYEQYF.

The rearrangement uses TRBV7-2 and TRBJ2-3; 14 positions match TRBD2. V trimming: 4 bases; J trimming: 6 bases; junction bases outside the gene matches: 6. Looked up from germline, CDR1 is SGHTA and CDR2 is FQGNSA. This CDR3 spans 16 amino acids. CDR3 DNA sequence: TGTGCCAGCAGCTCGACTAGCGGGAGGGCCGGGGATACGCAGTATTTT. Translated, it gives CASSSTSGRAGDTQYF.

The rearrangement uses TRBV7-8 and TRBJ2-3; D gene unclear. This CDR3 has 12 residues. Germline V gene lookup returns CDR1 SGHVS and CDR2 FQNEAQ. Trimming stripped 2 bases from V and 4 bases from J, with 4 bases between. In DNA form, the CDR3 reads TGTGCCAGCAGCTTAAAACCAGATACGCAGTATTTT. It yields the protein CASSLKPDTQYF.

This rearrangement joins TRBV27 to TRBJ2-1; perhaps TRBD2 as D (6 bases). This CDR3 has 14 residues. V lost 1 base to trimming and J lost 3 bases, with 7 bases between them. The germline CDR1 and CDR2 sequences are MNHEY and SMNVEV (reference sequence). DNA for the CDR3: TGTGCCAGCAGTTTATTCGGGAGCTACAATGAGCAGTTCTTC. It codes for CASSLFGSYNEQFF.

This chain connects TRBV20-1 to TRBJ1-1, with D unresolved. Trimming shortened V by 0 bases and J by 1 base, and 12 bases separated the two germline ends. The CDR3 is made up of 15 amino acids. Germline V CDR1 and CDR2: DFQATT, SNEGSKA (reference sequence). CDR3 DNA sequence: TGCAGTGCTAGAGACGGACTGATGGGGAACACTGAAGCTTTCTTT. Its translation is CSARDGLMGNTEAFF.

The rearrangement uses TRBV5-4 and TRBJ2-5; 8 bases are a match to TRBD2. The CDR3 loop spans 14 amino acids. The ends lost 2 bases at V and 3 bases at J; junction bases unmatched: 3. Germline V gives CDR1 SGHNT, CDR2 YYREEE (reference sequence). This CDR3 reads CASSFSSGKETQYF. Written as DNA, the CDR3 is TGTGCCAGCAGCTTCAGTAGCGGGAAAGAGACCCAGTACTTC. The variable domain in full, completed from reference TRBV5-4 and TRBJ2-5, reads ETGVTQSPTHLIKTRGQQVTLRCSSQSGHNTVSWYQQALGQGPQFIFQYYREEENGRGNFPPRFSGLQFPNYSSELNVNALELDDSALYLCASSFSSGKETQYFGPGTRLLVL.

This chain connects TRBV19 to TRBJ1-2; D ambiguous. Trimming stripped 6 bases from V and 6 bases from J, with 14 bases between. The CDR3 is made up of 13 amino acids. Per the germline V gene, CDR1 is LNHDA and CDR2 is SQIVND (reference sequence). CDR3 nucleotides: TGTGCCAGTAGCCCCGATCTGTGGGATGGCTACACCTTC. Protein sequence: CASSPDLWDGYTF. Using reference TRBV19 and TRBJ1-2 for the parts outside the CDR3, the full variable domain is DGGITQSPKYLFRKEGQNVTLSCEQNLNHDAMYWYRQDPGQGLRLIYYSQIVNDFQKGDIAEGYSVSREKKESFPLTVTSAQKNPTAFYLCASSPDLWDGYTFGSGTRLTVV.

The chain employs TRBV19 and TRBJ1-1; the D gene is possibly TRBD1 (5 bases). This CDR3 contains 13 residues. CDR1 is LNHDA, CDR2 SQIVND, per germline (reference sequence). V dropped 8 bases and J dropped 1 base, with 11 bases sitting between them. The CDR3 nucleotides are TGTGCCAGTGCCCGGAGGGGGAACACTGAAGCTTTCTTT. Its protein is CASARRGNTEAFF.

The sample holds a few counts of this clonotype. This chain uses TRBV19 with TRBJ1-1; D is uncertain. There are 15 residues in the CDR3. The V end lost 7 bases, the J end lost 3 bases, and 18 bases lay between the germline ends. Germline CDR1 LNHDA, CDR2 SQIVND (reference sequence). The CDR3 sequence is CASMSRVGLYTEAFF. The CDR3 coding sequence is TGTGCCAGTATGAGTAGAGTGGGTTTGTACACTGAAGCTTTCTTT.

The CDR3 sequence: CASRPSGQGINEQFF. DNA for the CDR3: TGTGCCAGCAGGCCGTCGGGACAGGGTATCAATGAGCAGTTCTTC. This chain uses TRBV27 with TRBJ2-1; 9 bases map to TRBD1. With 6 bases clipped from V and 6 bases from J, the junction kept 9 bases outside the gene matches. The CDR3 is 15 residues long. Per the germline V gene, CDR1 is MNHEY and CDR2 is SMNVEV (reference sequence).

V is TRBV10-2 and J is TRBJ1-5; D unclear. Trimming cost V 0 bases and J 2 bases, with 5 bases left between them. CDR1 is WSHSY, CDR2 SAAADI, per germline. The CDR3 consists of 14 residues. CDR3 sequence reads: CASSESGGNQPQHF. CDR3 DNA: TGCGCCAGCAGTGAGTCCGGGGGCAATCAGCCCCAGCATTTT.

The gene calls are TRBV7-2 and TRBJ1-2; 10 nucleotides agree with TRBD1. This CDR3 region has 15 residues. Germline CDR1 SGHTA, CDR2 FQGNSA. J was trimmed by 4 bases and V by 2 bases; bases with no gene match: 4. The DNA of the CDR3 is TGTGCCAGCAGCTTACCGGGACAGGGGAGCTATGGCTACACCTTC. Translating it yields CASSLPGQGSYGYTF.

The rearrangement links TRBV10-3 to TRBJ2-1; 7 bases match TRBD2. Per germline, CDR1 ENHRY and CDR2 SYGVKD. The length of the CDR3 is 13 residues. V dropped 4 bases and J dropped 13; count of bases not matched to a gene: 10. The CDR3 spells CAISGGLGPRQFF. The CDR3, as DNA: TGTGCCATCAGTGGTGGACTAGGCCCTAGACAGTTCTTC.

The chain combines TRBV19 with TRBJ1-2; TRBD1 agrees at 8 bases. Germline V gene data show CDR1 as LNHDA and CDR2 as SQIVND (reference sequence). The CDR3 has 15 residues. J lost 2 bases, V lost 3 bases, and 5 bases had no gene match. The CDR3 is CASSIWGQENYGYTF. CDR3 DNA: TGTGCCAGTAGTATTTGGGGACAGGAGAACTATGGCTACACCTTC.

The table lists this clonotype with a few counts. The chain links TRBV7-6 to TRBJ2-7, with a possible D match to TRBD2 (5 bases). This CDR3 comprises 14 residues. The germline V gene has CDR1 SGHVS and CDR2 FNYEAQ. Trimming pared 1 base from V and 6 bases from J, leaving 13 bases between. The CDR3 sequence is CASSLGRGSGEQYF. CDR3 coding DNA: TGTGCCAGCAGCTTAGGTCGGGGTTCGGGCGAGCAGTACTTC.